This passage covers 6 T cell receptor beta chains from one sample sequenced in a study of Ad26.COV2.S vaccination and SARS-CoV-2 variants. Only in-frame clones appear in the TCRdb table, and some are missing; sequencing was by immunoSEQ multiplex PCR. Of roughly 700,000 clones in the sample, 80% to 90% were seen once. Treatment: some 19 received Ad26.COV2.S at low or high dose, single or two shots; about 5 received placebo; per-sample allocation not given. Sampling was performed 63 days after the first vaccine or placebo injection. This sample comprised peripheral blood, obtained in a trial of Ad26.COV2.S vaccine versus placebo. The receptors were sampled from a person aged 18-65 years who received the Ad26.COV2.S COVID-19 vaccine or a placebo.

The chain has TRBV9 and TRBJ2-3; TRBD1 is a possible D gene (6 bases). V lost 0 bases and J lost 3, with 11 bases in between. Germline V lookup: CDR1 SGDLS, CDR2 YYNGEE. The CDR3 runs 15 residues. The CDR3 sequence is CASSVEGQFTDTQYF. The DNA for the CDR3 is TGTGCCAGCAGCGTAGAAGGACAGTTTACAGATACGCAGTATTTT.

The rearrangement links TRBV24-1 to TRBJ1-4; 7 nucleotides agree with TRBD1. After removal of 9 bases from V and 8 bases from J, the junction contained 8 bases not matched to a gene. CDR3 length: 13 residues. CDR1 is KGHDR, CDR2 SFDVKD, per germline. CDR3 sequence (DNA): TGTGCCACCCAAGGGGGCGCGGGAGAAAAACTGTTTTTT. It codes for CATQGGAGEKLFF.

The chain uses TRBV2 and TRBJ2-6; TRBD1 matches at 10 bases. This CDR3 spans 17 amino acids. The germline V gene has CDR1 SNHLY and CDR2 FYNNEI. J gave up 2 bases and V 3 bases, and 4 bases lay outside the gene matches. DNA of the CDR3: TGTGCCAGCAGTGAGGACAGGGGGTCCCCTGGGGCCAACGTCCTGACTTTC. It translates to CASSEDRGSPGANVLTF.

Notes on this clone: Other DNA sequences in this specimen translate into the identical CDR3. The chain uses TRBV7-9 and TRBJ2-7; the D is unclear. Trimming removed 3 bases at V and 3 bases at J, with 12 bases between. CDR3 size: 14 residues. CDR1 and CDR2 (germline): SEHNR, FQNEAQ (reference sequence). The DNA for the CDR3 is TGTGCCAGCAGCTTGGGTACTGTTATCTACGAGCAGTACTTC. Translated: CASSLGTVIYEQYF.

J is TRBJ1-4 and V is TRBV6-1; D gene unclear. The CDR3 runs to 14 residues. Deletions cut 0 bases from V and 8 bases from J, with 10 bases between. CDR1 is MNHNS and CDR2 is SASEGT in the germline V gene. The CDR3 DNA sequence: TGTGCCAGCAGTGAAGCCGGCGCCGCCGAAAAACTGTTTTTT. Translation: CASSEAGAAEKLFF.

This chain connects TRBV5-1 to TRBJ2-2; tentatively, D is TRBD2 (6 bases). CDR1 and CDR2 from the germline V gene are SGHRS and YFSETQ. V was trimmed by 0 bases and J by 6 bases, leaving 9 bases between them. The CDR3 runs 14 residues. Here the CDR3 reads CASSLEGGSGELFF. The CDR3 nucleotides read TGCGCCAGCAGCTTGGAGGGAGGATCCGGGGAGCTGTTTTTT.